This T cell receptor (beta chain) is from a study of blood T cell repertoires in COVID-19. Overall study: Researchers got acute and convalescent COVID-19 samples from the United States, Italy and Spain. Nucleic acid was either cDNA or gDNA, and it came from T cells, B-cell-depleted T cells, or PBMCs.

In the original analysis: Nucleated cell number was recorded as an estimate derived from reference gene primer amplification. The data were produced by immunoSEQ multiplex PCR, yet TCRdb's version contains in-frame clones alone and is incomplete. For V, J and clone size, that table is used; D and trimming come from the DNA. The profile covers 650,000 to 800,000 clones, with 75% to 90% appearing a single time and roughly 0.25% taken by the ten largest. Per the germline V gene, CDR1 is LNHDA and CDR2 is SQIVND (reference sequence). This CDR3 has 14 amino acids. With 7 bases clipped from V and 4 bases from J, the junction kept 6 bases outside the gene matches.

Sample: peripheral blood. The genes are TRBV19 and TRBJ2-2, with TRBD2 matching over 7 bases. This receptor was taken from a woman younger than 35 with acute or convalescent COVID-19. The CDR3 DNA sequence: TGTGCCAGTACTAGCGGTCGAAGCACCGGGGAGCTGTTTTTT. Encoded protein: CASTSGRSTGELFF.